Included here is one TCR beta chain sequence, with context. The data originate from a study of blood T cell repertoires in COVID-19. Study in general: The study drew acute and convalescent COVID-19 samples from the United States, Italy and Spain. PBMCs, B-cell-depleted T cells, or T cells were the source of the cDNA or gDNA that made up the material.

The V gene's germline CDR1 is DFQATT and CDR2 SNEGSKA (reference sequence). CDR3 length equals 11 residues. V shed 4 bases and J shed 8 bases, with 11 bases lying between them. As handled by the study authors: Cell counts per sample came from amplifying reference gene primers. The protocol was immunoSEQ multiplex PCR, while the TCRdb copy is restricted to in-frame clones and leaves out a portion. V, J and clone size were drawn from that table, and D and trimming were deduced from the DNA. The table shows 150,000 or so clones, with under 95% occurring only once. This receptor was obtained from a man in his forties or fifties with acute or convalescent COVID-19. Input material: peripheral blood. V is TRBV20-1 and J is TRBJ1-2; no clear D gene. The DNA of the CDR3 is TGCAGTGCTACGGGATCGGGCGGCTACACCTTC. It translates to CSATGSGGYTF.